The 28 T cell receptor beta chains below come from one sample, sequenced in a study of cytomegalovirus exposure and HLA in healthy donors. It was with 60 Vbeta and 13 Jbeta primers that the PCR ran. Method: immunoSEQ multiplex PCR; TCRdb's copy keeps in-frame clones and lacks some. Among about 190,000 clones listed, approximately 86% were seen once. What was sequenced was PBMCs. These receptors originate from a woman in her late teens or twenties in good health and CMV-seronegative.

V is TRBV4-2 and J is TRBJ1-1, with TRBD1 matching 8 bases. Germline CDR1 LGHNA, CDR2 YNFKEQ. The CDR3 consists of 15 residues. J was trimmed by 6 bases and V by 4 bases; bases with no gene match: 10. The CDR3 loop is CASSPGGRGPPEAFF. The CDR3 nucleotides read TGTGCCAGCAGCCCCGGAGGCAGGGGGCCTCCTGAAGCTTTCTTT.

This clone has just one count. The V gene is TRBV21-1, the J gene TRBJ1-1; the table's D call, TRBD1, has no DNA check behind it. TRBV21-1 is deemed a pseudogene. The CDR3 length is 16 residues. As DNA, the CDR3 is TGTGCCAGCAGCAAACAACCCTGGGACAGGGGCCTTCCCCCTTTCTTT. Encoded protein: CASSKQPWDRGLPPFF.

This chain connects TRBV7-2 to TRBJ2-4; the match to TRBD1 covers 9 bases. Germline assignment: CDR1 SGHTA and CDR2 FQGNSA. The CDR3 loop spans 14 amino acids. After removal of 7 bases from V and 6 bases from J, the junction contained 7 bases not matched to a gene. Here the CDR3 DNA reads TGTGCCAGCACCCCGGACAGGGGCGGAAACATTCAGTACTTC. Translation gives CASTPDRGGNIQYF.

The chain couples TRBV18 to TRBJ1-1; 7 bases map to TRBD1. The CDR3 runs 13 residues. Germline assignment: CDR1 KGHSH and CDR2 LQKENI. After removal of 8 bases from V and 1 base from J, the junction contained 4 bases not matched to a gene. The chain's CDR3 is CASRQGENTEAFF. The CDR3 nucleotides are TGTGCCAGCAGACAGGGCGAGAACACTGAAGCTTTCTTT.

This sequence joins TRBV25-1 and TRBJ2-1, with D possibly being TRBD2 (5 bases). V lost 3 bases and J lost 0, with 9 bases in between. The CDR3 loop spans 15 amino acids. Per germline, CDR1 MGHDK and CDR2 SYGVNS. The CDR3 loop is CASSDPAGSYNEQFF. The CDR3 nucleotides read TGTGCCAGCAGTGATCCGGCGGGCTCCTACAATGAGCAGTTCTTC.

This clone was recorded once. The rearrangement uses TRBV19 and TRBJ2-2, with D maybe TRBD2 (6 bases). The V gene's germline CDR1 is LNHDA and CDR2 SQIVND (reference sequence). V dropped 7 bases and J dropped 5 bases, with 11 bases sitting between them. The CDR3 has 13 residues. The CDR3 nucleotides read TGTGCCAGTACAAGGAGGGAAACCGGGGAGCTGTTTTTT. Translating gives CASTRRETGELFF.

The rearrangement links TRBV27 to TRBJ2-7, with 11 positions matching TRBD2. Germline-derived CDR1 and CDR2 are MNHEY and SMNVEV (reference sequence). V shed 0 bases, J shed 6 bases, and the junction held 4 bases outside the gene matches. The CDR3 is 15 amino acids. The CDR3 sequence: CASSLSSLAGVEQYF. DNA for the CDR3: TGTGCCAGCAGTTTATCGTCACTAGCGGGAGTCGAGCAGTACTTC.

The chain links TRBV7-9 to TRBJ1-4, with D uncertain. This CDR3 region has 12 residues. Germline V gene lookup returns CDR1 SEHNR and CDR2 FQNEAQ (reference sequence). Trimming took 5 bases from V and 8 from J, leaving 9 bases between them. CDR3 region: CASSPSPEKLFF. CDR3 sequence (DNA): TGTGCCAGCAGCCCCTCTCCCGAAAAACTGTTTTTT.

This CDR3 reads CASRGRAGGSDTQYF. The CDR3 coding sequence is TGTGCCAGCAGGGGTAGGGCGGGAGGGTCAGATACGCAGTATTTT. The chain recombines TRBV7-9 with TRBJ2-3, with 9 bases lining up with TRBD2. V trimming: 6 bases; J trimming: 4 bases; junction bases outside the gene matches: 8. The V gene's germline CDR1 is SEHNR and CDR2 FQNEAQ (reference sequence). The CDR3 contains 15 residues.

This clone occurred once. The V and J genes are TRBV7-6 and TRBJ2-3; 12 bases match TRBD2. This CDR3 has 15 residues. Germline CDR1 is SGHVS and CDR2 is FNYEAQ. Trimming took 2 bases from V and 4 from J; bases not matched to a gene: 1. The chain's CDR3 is CASSLLAGGADTQYF. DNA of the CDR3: TGTGCCAGCAGCTTACTAGCGGGAGGGGCAGATACGCAGTATTTT.

The CDR3 is CASSISGGRSNQPQHF. DNA of the CDR3: TGTGCCAGTAGTATATCAGGGGGCCGTAGCAATCAGCCCCAGCATTTT. This sequence joins TRBV19 and TRBJ1-5; TRBD1 aligns across 8 bases. The CDR3 has 16 amino acids. After removal of 2 bases from V and 0 bases from J, the junction contained 3 bases not matched to a gene. The germline V gene encodes CDR1 LNHDA and CDR2 SQIVND (reference sequence). The full variable domain, with the rest looked up from reference TRBV19 and TRBJ1-5, is DGGITQSPKYLFRKEGQNVTLSCEQNLNHDAMYWYRQDPGQGLRLIYYSQIVNDFQKGDIAEGYSVSREKKESFPLTVTSAQKNPTAFYLCASSISGGRSNQPQHFGDGTRLSIL.

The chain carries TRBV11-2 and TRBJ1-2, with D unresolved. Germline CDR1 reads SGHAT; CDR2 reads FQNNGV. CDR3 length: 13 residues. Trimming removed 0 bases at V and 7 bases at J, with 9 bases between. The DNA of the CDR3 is TGTGCCAGCAGCTTAGACGGGGTAGCTGGCTACACCTTC. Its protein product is CASSLDGVAGYTF. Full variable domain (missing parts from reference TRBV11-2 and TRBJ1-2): EAGVAQSPRYKIIEKRQSVAFWCNPISGHATLYWYQQILGQGPKLLIQFQNNGVVDDSQLPKDRFSAERLKGVDSTLKIQPAKLEDSAVYLCASSLDGVAGYTFGSGTRLTVV.

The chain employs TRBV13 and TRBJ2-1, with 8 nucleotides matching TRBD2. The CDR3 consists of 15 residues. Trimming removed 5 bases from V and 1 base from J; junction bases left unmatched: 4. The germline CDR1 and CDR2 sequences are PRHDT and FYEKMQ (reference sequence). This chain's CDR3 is CASSPRGESYNEQFF. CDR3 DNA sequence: TGTGCCAGCAGCCCGCGGGGGGAATCCTACAATGAGCAGTTCTTC.

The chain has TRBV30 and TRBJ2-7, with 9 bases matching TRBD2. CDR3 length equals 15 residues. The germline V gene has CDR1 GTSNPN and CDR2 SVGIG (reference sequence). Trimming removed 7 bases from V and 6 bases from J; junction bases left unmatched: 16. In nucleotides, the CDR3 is TGTGCCTTGGGGACTAGCCGGCCCTCCTACTTCGAGCAGTACTTC. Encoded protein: CALGTSRPSYFEQYF.

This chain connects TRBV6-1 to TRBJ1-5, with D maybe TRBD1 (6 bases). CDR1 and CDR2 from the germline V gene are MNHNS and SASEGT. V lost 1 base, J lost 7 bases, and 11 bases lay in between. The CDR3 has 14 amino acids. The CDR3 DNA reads TGTGCCAGCAGTGAAGAAGGGGGAATACAGCCCCAGCATTTT. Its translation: CASSEEGGIQPQHF.

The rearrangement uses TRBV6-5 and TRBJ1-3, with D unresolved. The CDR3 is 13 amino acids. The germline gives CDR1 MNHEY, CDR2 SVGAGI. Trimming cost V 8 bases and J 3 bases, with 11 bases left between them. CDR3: CASRRVNGNTIYF. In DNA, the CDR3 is TGTGCCAGCCGGAGGGTTAATGGAAACACCATATATTTT.

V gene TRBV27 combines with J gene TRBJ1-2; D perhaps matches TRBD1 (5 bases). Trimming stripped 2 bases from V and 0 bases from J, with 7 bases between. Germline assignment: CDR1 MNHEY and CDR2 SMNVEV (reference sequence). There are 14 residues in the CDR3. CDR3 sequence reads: CASSLQGSNYGYTF. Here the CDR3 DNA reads TGTGCCAGCAGTTTACAGGGTTCTAACTATGGCTACACCTTC.

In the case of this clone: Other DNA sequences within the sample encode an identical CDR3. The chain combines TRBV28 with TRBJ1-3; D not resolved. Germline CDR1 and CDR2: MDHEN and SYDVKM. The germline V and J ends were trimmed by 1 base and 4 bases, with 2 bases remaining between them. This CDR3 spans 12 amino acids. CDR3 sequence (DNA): TGTGCCAGCAGTTTATCGGGAAACACCATATATTTT. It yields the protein CASSLSGNTIYF.

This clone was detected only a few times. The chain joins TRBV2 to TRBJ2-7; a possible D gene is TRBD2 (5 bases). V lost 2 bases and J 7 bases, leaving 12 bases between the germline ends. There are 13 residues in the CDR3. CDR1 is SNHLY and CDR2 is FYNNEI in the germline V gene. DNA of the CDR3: TGTGCCAGCAGTGAAAGGCGAGGGATAGAGCAGTACTTC. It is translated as CASSERRGIEQYF.

CDR3 sequence: CASSLGPADTQYF. The CDR3, as DNA: TGTGCCAGCAGTTTGGGCCCAGCAGATACGCAGTATTTT. The V call is TRBV6-4, the J call TRBJ2-3; D remains unclear. CDR3 length: 13 residues. Germline V gives CDR1 MRHNA, CDR2 SNTAGT. V lost 5 bases and J 4 bases, leaving 10 bases between the germline ends.

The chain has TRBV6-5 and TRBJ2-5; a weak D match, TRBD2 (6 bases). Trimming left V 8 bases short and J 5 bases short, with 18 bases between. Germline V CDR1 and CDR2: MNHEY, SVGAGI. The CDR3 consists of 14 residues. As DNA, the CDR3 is TGTGCCAGCGCACTAGCCTCTGAGCGGGAGACCCAGTACTTC. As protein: CASALASERETQYF.

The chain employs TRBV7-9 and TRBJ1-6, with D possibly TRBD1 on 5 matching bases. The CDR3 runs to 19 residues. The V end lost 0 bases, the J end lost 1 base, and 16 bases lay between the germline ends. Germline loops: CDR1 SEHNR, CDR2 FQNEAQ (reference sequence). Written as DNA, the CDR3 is TGTGCCAGCAGCTTAGCGCGGGGGAGTTACGAGTCCTATAATTCACCCCTCCACTTT. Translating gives CASSLARGSYESYNSPLHF.

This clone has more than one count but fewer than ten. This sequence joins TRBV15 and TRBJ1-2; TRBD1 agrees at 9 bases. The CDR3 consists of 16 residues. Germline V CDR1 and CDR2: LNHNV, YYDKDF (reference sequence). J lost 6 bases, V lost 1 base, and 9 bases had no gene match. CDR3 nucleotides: TGTGCCACCAGCAGAGCCGGGACAGGGAGGGTCGATGGCTACACCTTC. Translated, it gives CATSRAGTGRVDGYTF. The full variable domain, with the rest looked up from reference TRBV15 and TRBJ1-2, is DAMVIQNPRYQVTQFGKPVTLSCSQTLNHNVMYWYQQKSSQAPKLLFHYYDKDFNNEADTPDNFQSRRPNTSFCFLDIRSPGLGDTAMYLCATSRAGTGRVDGYTFGSGTRLTVV.

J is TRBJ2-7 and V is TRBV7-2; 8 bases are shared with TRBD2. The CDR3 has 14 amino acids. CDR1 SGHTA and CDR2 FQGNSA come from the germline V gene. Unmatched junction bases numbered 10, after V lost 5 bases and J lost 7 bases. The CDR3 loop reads CASSPASGLKEQYF. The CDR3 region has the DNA TGTGCCAGCAGCCCAGCTAGCGGGCTGAAGGAGCAGTACTTC.

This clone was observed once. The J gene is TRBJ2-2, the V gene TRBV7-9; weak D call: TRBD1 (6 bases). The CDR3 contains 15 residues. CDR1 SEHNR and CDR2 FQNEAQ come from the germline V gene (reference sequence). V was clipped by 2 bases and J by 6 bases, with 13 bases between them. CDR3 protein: CASSLFRGSAGELFF. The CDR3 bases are TGTGCCAGCAGCTTATTCAGGGGAAGCGCCGGGGAGCTGTTTTTT. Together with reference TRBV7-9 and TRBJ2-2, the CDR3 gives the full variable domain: DTGVSQNPRHKITKRGQNVTFRCDPISEHNRLYWYRQTLGQGPEFLTYFQNEAQLEKSRLLSDRFSAERPKGSFSTLEIQRTEQGDSAMYLCASSLFRGSAGELFFGEGSRLTVL.

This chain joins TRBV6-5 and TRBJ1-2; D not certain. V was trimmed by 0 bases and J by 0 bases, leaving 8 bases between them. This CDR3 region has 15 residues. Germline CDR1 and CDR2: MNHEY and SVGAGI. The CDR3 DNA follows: TGTGCCAGCAGTTACTCAGCGGGCACTAACTATGGCTACACCTTC. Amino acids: CASSYSAGTNYGYTF.

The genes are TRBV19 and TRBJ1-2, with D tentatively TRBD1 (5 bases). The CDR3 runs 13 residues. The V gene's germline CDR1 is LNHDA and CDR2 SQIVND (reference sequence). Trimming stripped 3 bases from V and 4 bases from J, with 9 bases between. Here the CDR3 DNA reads TGTGCCAGTAGTATTGCAGGGCCCTATGGCTACACCTTC. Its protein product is CASSIAGPYGYTF.

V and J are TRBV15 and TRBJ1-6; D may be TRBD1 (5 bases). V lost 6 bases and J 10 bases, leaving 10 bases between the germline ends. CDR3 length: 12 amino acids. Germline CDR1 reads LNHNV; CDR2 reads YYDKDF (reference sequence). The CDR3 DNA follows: TGTGCCACCAGTTTGGACAAATCACCCCTCCACTTT. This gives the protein CATSLDKSPLHF.